A selection of T cell receptor beta chains follows, all from one sample in a study of human T cells and chemical hapten exposure. MiXCR, applied by TCRdb to the RACE reads, yields one record per CDR3 protein. This table has over 300,000 distinct CDR3 sequences, roughly 5% appearing once. The material sequenced was whole blood, taken in connection with sensitization to the hapten diphenylcyclopropenone (DPC). These receptor sequences come from a woman aged 50 to 65 with alopecia areata. Some clones in this sample may be carry-over from other donors' samples. The CDR3 runs from the conserved cysteine through the conserved F or W. Fields, in order: J gene, V gene, clone size, D gene, CDR3 protein, CDR3 DNA. The D gene is left open where the match is weak. Not every row has a clone size; where given, it reads once, few, many or a size class.

TRBJ2-1 TRBV12-3/TRBV12-4 many - CASSSRVRNEQFF TGTGCCAGCAGTTCACGGGTCCGCAATGAGCAGTTCTTC
TRBJ2-1 TRBV7-2 many - CASSSPYNEQFF TGTGCCAGCAGCTCACCATACAATGAGCAGTTCTTC
TRBJ2-3 TRBV5-1 many - CASSSQDGRDTQYF TGCGCCAGCAGCTCACAGGACGGGAGAGATACGCAGTATTTT
TRBJ1-6 TRBV6-5 many TRBD1 CASSYEGGSGSPLHF TGTGCCAGCAGTTACGAAGGGGGCTCAGGATCACCCCTCCACTTT
TRBJ2-7 TRBV12-3/TRBV12-4 - TRBD2 CASSPPLAGVSYEQYF TGTGCCAGCAGCCCACCTCTAGCGGGGGTCTCCTACGAGCAGTACTTC
TRBJ2-1 TRBV27 many TRBD1 CASSPEGQGAQEQFF TGTGCCAGCAGTCCCGAGGGACAGGGGGCACAGGAGCAGTTCTTC
TRBJ2-1 TRBV7-8 - - CASSLVTGADEQFF TGTGCCAGCAGCTTAGTCACGGGGGCCGATGAGCAGTTCTTC
TRBJ1-1 TRBV6-1 many - CASSAGRHQGTEAFF TGTGCCAGCAGTGCCGGTCGACATCAGGGCACTGAAGCTTTCTTT
TRBJ2-7 TRBV27 few TRBD1 CASSYRTGPIHGEQYF TGTGCCAGCAGTTATAGGACAGGCCCGATCCATGGGGAGCAGTACTTC
TRBJ1-6 TRBV7-3 many - CASSLGTPNSPLHF TGTGCCAGCAGCTTAGGGACTCCTAATTCACCCCTCCACTTT
TRBJ1-2 TRBV6-2/TRBV6-3 few TRBD1 CASSSVKTGTSNYGYTF TGTGCCAGCAGCTCCGTCAAGACAGGGACATCTAACTATGGCTACACCTTC
TRBJ1-5 TRBV7-9 few TRBD1 CASSWGTGGGQPQHF TGTGCCAGCAGCTGGGGGACAGGCGGCGGTCAGCCCCAGCATTTT
TRBJ2-5 TRBV4-3 few TRBD1 CASSQELGQGEETQYF TGCGCCAGCAGCCAAGAATTAGGACAGGGGGAAGAGACCCAGTACTTC
TRBJ1-4 TRBV9 few TRBD1 CASSSGQGASATNEKLFF TGTGCCAGCAGCTCCGGACAGGGGGCCTCCGCAACTAATGAAAAACTGTTTTTT
TRBJ2-3 TRBV6-4 - - CASSLTPGPNMDTQYF TGTGCCAGCAGCCTGACCCCGGGCCCCAACATGGATACGCAGTATTTT
TRBJ2-1 TRBV7-9 few TRBD1 CASRSPGQRNNEQFF TGTGCCAGCAGAAGCCCGGGACAGAGGAACAATGAGCAGTTCTTC